Listed below are T cell receptor beta chains from one sample, sequenced in a study of Ad26.COV2.S vaccination and SARS-CoV-2 variants. Only in-frame clones appear in the TCRdb table, and some are missing; sequencing was by immunoSEQ multiplex PCR. The table lists 300,000 to 500,000 clones, more than 85% of them singletons. The sample in question was peripheral blood, obtained in a trial of Ad26.COV2.S vaccine versus placebo. These receptors came from a person aged 18-65 years who received the Ad26.COV2.S COVID-19 vaccine or a placebo. Both conserved end residues are part of each CDR3. A D gene is named only where the DNA matches it firmly. Part of the rows lack a size; the others show once, few, many or a class for expanded clones.

d_call	clone_size	v_call	j_call	cdr3_nt	cdr3_aa
TRBD1	-	TRBV18	TRBJ1-2	TGTGCCAGCTCATTAGAGGACAGGGTCGGCGGCTACACCTTC	CASSLEDRVGGYTF
-	-	TRBV10-2	TRBJ1-5	TGCGCCAGCAGGCCCACGGGGGGCTTTCAGCCCCAGCATTTT	CASRPTGGFQPQHF
-	-	TRBV12-3/TRBV12-4	TRBJ1-1	TGTGCCAGCAGTCCAGACACTGAAGCTTTCTTT	CASSPDTEAFF
-	-	TRBV5-4	TRBJ1-3	TGTGCCAGCAGCTTGGGACAGGGAAACACCATATATTTT	CASSLGQGNTIYF
-	once	TRBV5-1	TRBJ1-2	TGCGCCAGCAGCTTGGCCGCTTTCTTCCATTCTGGCTACACCTTC	CASSLAAFFHSGYTF
-	once	TRBV9	TRBJ2-7	TGTGCCAGCAGCGCCACCGGGACCCGCTACGAGCAGTACTTC	CASSATGTRYEQYF
-	-	TRBV14	TRBJ1-2	TGTGCCAGCAGCCAATATCGAACGGATGGCTACACCTTC	CASSQYRTDGYTF
-	-	TRBV5-4	TRBJ2-3	TGTGCCAGCAGCTTGGGGGGGCACGCCCCCACAGATACGCAGTATTTT	CASSLGGHAPTDTQYF
-	-	TRBV29-1	TRBJ2-5	TGCAGCGTTGAATGGCAGGGCGAGTACCAAGAGACCCAGTACTTC	CSVEWQGEYQETQYF
TRBD1	once	TRBV4-3	TRBJ1-2	TGCGCCAGCAGCCGAAGGGACAGATTCAACTATGGCTACACCTTC	CASSRRDRFNYGYTF
-	-	TRBV10-3	TRBJ1-1	TGTGCCATCAGTGAGTCTTGGGGGCTGAACACTGAAGCTTTCTTT	CAISESWGLNTEAFF